The rows below give T cell receptor beta chains drawn from one sample of a study of T cell responses to AZD1222 COVID-19 vaccine. Some clones are missing from TCRdb's copy, which holds only in-frame ones; the method was immunoSEQ multiplex PCR. The table records 140,000 or so clones, about 90% of them present only once. The sample was peripheral blood, taken 28 days after the second dose of the MenACWY control vaccine. Receptors were obtained from an adult who received the MenACWY meningococcal vaccine as a control. CDR3s include the opening cysteine and the closing phenylalanine or tryptophan. A D gene is named only where the DNA matches it firmly. The listing skips clone size in some rows; elsewhere it reads once, few, many or a size class.

v_gene: TRBV7-7
d_gene: TRBD1
abundance: .
j_gene: TRBJ2-5
CDR3aa: CASSRTGLETQYF
CDR3nt: TGTGCTAGCAGCCGGACAGGATTAGAGACCCAGTACTTC

v_gene: TRBV15
d_gene: TRBD1
abundance: .
j_gene: TRBJ2-3
CDR3aa: CATGKRTGGLSTDTQYF
CDR3nt: TGTGCCACCGGGAAGAGGACAGGGGGCTTGAGCACAGATACGCAGTATTTT

v_gene: TRBV3-1/TRBV3-2
d_gene: TRBD1
abundance: .
j_gene: TRBJ1-5
CDR3aa: CASSQGQGYQPQHF
CDR3nt: TGTGCCAGCAGCCAAGGACAGGGGTATCAGCCCCAGCATTTT

v_gene: TRBV6-5
d_gene: .
abundance: once
j_gene: TRBJ2-4
CDR3aa: CASSYSSGNKNIQYF
CDR3nt: TGTGCCAGCAGTTACTCTTCGGGGAACAAAAACATTCAGTACTTC

v_gene: TRBV12-3/TRBV12-4
d_gene: .
abundance: .
j_gene: TRBJ2-3
CDR3aa: CASRFTSDTQYF
CDR3nt: TGTGCCAGCAGGTTCACATCAGATACGCAGTATTTT

v_gene: TRBV4-1
d_gene: TRBD2
abundance: .
j_gene: TRBJ2-1
CDR3aa: CASSQDPSGRLNNEQFF
CDR3nt: TGCGCCAGCAGCCAAGACCCTAGCGGGAGACTTAACAATGAGCAGTTCTTC

v_gene: TRBV2
d_gene: .
abundance: once
j_gene: TRBJ2-1
CDR3aa: CASSEMGTYNEQFF
CDR3nt: TGTGCCAGCAGTGAAATGGGCACTTACAATGAGCAGTTCTTC

v_gene: TRBV7-6
d_gene: TRBD1
abundance: .
j_gene: TRBJ1-2
CDR3aa: CASSSSAGTGGDGYTF
CDR3nt: TGTGCCAGCAGCTCCTCCGCTGGGACAGGGGGCGATGGCTACACCTTC

v_gene: TRBV5-5
d_gene: TRBD2
abundance: .
j_gene: TRBJ2-1
CDR3aa: CASSTVSGNRNEQFF
CDR3nt: TGTGCCAGCAGCACCGTCAGCGGGAATCGGAATGAGCAGTTCTTC

v_gene: TRBV9
d_gene: .
abundance: .
j_gene: TRBJ2-3
CDR3aa: CASSVVAGSTDTQYF
CDR3nt: TGTGCCAGCAGCGTAGTGGCGGGGAGCACAGATACGCAGTATTTT

v_gene: TRBV11-2
d_gene: TRBD2
abundance: .
j_gene: TRBJ2-1
CDR3aa: CASSSGTSGGRDEQFF
CDR3nt: TGTGCCAGCAGCTCAGGGACTAGCGGGGGTAGGGATGAGCAGTTCTTC

v_gene: TRBV6-2/TRBV6-3
d_gene: TRBD2
abundance: .
j_gene: TRBJ2-3
CDR3aa: CASSYSIGLAGVDTQYF
CDR3nt: TGTGCCAGCAGTTACTCGATCGGACTAGCGGGAGTCGATACGCAGTATTTT

v_gene: TRBV7-2
d_gene: .
abundance: .
j_gene: TRBJ2-2
CDR3aa: CASSPRDTRGPPGELFF
CDR3nt: TGTGCCAGCAGCCCCCGGGACACCCGGGGCCCTCCCGGGGAGCTGTTTTTT

v_gene: TRBV6-5
d_gene: .
abundance: .
j_gene: TRBJ1-2
CDR3aa: CASSPGPLANYGYTF
CDR3nt: TGTGCCAGCAGCCCCGGACCTTTAGCTAACTATGGCTACACCTTC

v_gene: TRBV4-1
d_gene: TRBD1
abundance: few
j_gene: TRBJ2-7
CDR3aa: CASSQDQGGRDYEQYF
CDR3nt: TGCGCCAGCAGCCAGGATCAAGGGGGCCGGGACTACGAGCAGTACTTC

v_gene: TRBV29-1
d_gene: .
abundance: .
j_gene: TRBJ2-5
CDR3aa: CSVRKGWQGQETQYF
CDR3nt: TGCAGCGTCCGCAAAGGATGGCAGGGACAAGAGACCCAGTACTTC

v_gene: TRBV3-1/TRBV3-2
d_gene: .
abundance: .
j_gene: TRBJ1-1
CDR3aa: CASSRLAEAFF
CDR3nt: TGTGCCAGCTCCCGGTTAGCTGAAGCTTTCTTT

v_gene: TRBV18
d_gene: .
abundance: .
j_gene: TRBJ2-5
CDR3aa: CASSSGTQETQYF
CDR3nt: TGTGCCAGCTCAAGTGGGACTCAAGAGACCCAGTACTTC

v_gene: TRBV6-6
d_gene: .
abundance: .
j_gene: TRBJ1-6
CDR3aa: CASSFWGANNSPLHF
CDR3nt: TGTGCCAGCAGTTTCTGGGGGGCAAATAATTCACCCCTCCACTTT

v_gene: TRBV7-8
d_gene: TRBD1
abundance: .
j_gene: TRBJ2-7
CDR3aa: CASSPDRGWEQYF
CDR3nt: TGTGCCAGCAGCCCAGACAGGGGCTGGGAGCAGTACTTC

v_gene: TRBV9
d_gene: .
abundance: once
j_gene: TRBJ1-3
CDR3aa: CASSVSGADSGNTIYF
CDR3nt: TGTGCCAGCAGCGTGTCCGGAGCAGACTCTGGAAACACCATATATTTT

v_gene: TRBV9
d_gene: TRBD2
abundance: .
j_gene: TRBJ2-1
CDR3aa: CASRPPGLAGNVNEQFF
CDR3nt: TGTGCCAGCAGACCCCCGGGACTAGCGGGAAATGTGAATGAGCAGTTCTTC

v_gene: TRBV28
d_gene: .
abundance: .
j_gene: TRBJ1-2
CDR3aa: CASFSGGALTYGYTF
CDR3nt: TGTGCCAGCTTCAGCGGGGGAGCTTTAACTTATGGCTACACCTTC

v_gene: TRBV19
d_gene: .
abundance: .
j_gene: TRBJ1-2
CDR3aa: CASSIETDGIYGYTF
CDR3nt: TGTGCCAGTAGTATAGAGACGGACGGCATCTATGGCTACACCTTC

v_gene: TRBV5-6
d_gene: .
abundance: .
j_gene: TRBJ2-7
CDR3aa: CASTSFDKIYEQYF
CDR3nt: TGTGCCAGCACAAGTTTCGACAAGATCTACGAGCAGTACTTC

v_gene: TRBV18
d_gene: TRBD1
abundance: .
j_gene: TRBJ1-6
CDR3aa: CASSPAQGDSPLHF
CDR3nt: TGTGCCAGCTCACCAGCCCAGGGGGACTCACCCCTCCACTTT

v_gene: TRBV25-1
d_gene: .
abundance: .
j_gene: TRBJ1-1
CDR3aa: CASSESGSNTEAFF
CDR3nt: TGTGCCAGCAGTGAATCAGGGAGTAACACTGAAGCTTTCTTT

v_gene: TRBV18
d_gene: TRBD1
abundance: .
j_gene: TRBJ2-3
CDR3aa: CASSPRTGNKDTQYF
CDR3nt: TGTGCCAGCTCACCGAGGACAGGGAACAAAGATACGCAGTATTTT

v_gene: TRBV6-5
d_gene: TRBD2
abundance: once
j_gene: TRBJ2-3
CDR3aa: CASSFRTSGGTDTQYF
CDR3nt: TGTGCCAGCAGTTTCAGGACTAGCGGGGGCACAGATACGCAGTATTTT

v_gene: TRBV9
d_gene: TRBD2
abundance: .
j_gene: TRBJ2-7
CDR3aa: CASSVATSGSYEQYF
CDR3nt: TGTGCCAGCAGCGTAGCGACTAGCGGATCCTACGAGCAGTACTTC

v_gene: TRBV10-1
d_gene: TRBD2
abundance: .
j_gene: TRBJ2-1
CDR3aa: CASSDLGLAADEQFF
CDR3nt: TGCGCCAGCAGTGACCTGGGACTAGCGGCTGATGAGCAGTTCTTC

v_gene: TRBV7-8
d_gene: TRBD1
abundance: .
j_gene: TRBJ2-7
CDR3aa: CASSFRAPGQGASEQYF
CDR3nt: TGTGCCAGCAGCTTTAGGGCCCCGGGACAGGGGGCGAGTGAGCAGTACTTC

v_gene: TRBV2
d_gene: .
abundance: .
j_gene: TRBJ1-3
CDR3aa: CASRHREVSGNTIYF
CDR3nt: TGTGCCAGCAGGCACAGGGAAGTCTCTGGAAACACCATATATTTT

v_gene: TRBV13
d_gene: .
abundance: .
j_gene: TRBJ1-3
CDR3aa: CASSQFSRNTIYF
CDR3nt: TGTGCCAGCAGCCAGTTCAGTCGGAACACCATATATTTT

v_gene: TRBV27
d_gene: .
abundance: .
j_gene: TRBJ2-5
CDR3aa: CASSSPGPLHPETQYF
CDR3nt: TGTGCCAGCAGTTCTCCGGGACCGTTACACCCAGAGACCCAGTACTTC

v_gene: TRBV20-1
d_gene: .
abundance: .
j_gene: TRBJ1-5
CDR3aa: CSASAGKNQPQHF
CDR3nt: TGCAGTGCTAGTGCGGGCAAAAATCAGCCCCAGCATTTT

v_gene: TRBV11-2
d_gene: .
abundance: .
j_gene: TRBJ2-7
CDR3aa: CASSSNYEQYF
CDR3nt: TGTGCCAGCAGCTCGAACTACGAGCAGTACTTC

v_gene: TRBV28
d_gene: TRBD2
abundance: .
j_gene: TRBJ2-3
CDR3aa: CASSLQAAGGITDTQYF
CDR3nt: TGTGCCAGCAGTCTCCAGGCAGCGGGGGGAATAACAGATACGCAGTATTTT

v_gene: TRBV7-2
d_gene: TRBD2
abundance: .
j_gene: TRBJ2-7
CDR3aa: CASSFGGLAGREQYF
CDR3nt: TGTGCCAGCAGCTTTGGGGGACTAGCGGGGAGGGAGCAGTACTTC

v_gene: TRBV24-1
d_gene: TRBD1
abundance: few
j_gene: TRBJ1-2
CDR3aa: CATSDPGTGYGYTF
CDR3nt: TGTGCCACCAGTGATCCCGGGACAGGCTATGGCTACACCTTC

v_gene: TRBV15
d_gene: .
abundance: .
j_gene: TRBJ1-6
CDR3aa: CAARKGGGNSPLHF
CDR3nt: TGTGCCGCCAGGAAGGGGGGAGGTAATTCACCCCTCCACTTT

v_gene: TRBV20-1
d_gene: .
abundance: .
j_gene: TRBJ2-1
CDR3aa: CSASDRNEQFF
CDR3nt: TGCAGTGCTAGTGATAGGAATGAGCAGTTCTTC

v_gene: TRBV6-6
d_gene: .
abundance: .
j_gene: TRBJ1-1
CDR3aa: CASSPGTTSGGNTEAFF
CDR3nt: TGTGCCAGCAGTCCCGGGACCACCTCGGGAGGGAACACTGAAGCTTTCTTT

v_gene: TRBV28
d_gene: TRBD1
abundance: .
j_gene: TRBJ1-4
CDR3aa: CASKGQGPGANEKLFF
CDR3nt: TGTGCCAGCAAAGGACAGGGGCCAGGGGCTAATGAAAAACTGTTTTTT

v_gene: TRBV28
d_gene: .
abundance: .
j_gene: TRBJ1-5
CDR3aa: CASSLRSISNQPQHF
CDR3nt: TGTGCCAGCAGTCTACGCTCCATTAGCAATCAGCCCCAGCATTTT

v_gene: TRBV7-8
d_gene: .
abundance: once
j_gene: TRBJ1-1
CDR3aa: CASSLVEAGTEAFF
CDR3nt: TGTGCCAGCAGCTTAGTCGAAGCAGGCACTGAAGCTTTCTTT

v_gene: TRBV5-1
d_gene: TRBD1
abundance: .
j_gene: TRBJ1-5
CDR3aa: CASSPGQANQPQHF
CDR3nt: TGCGCCAGCAGCCCGGGACAGGCCAATCAGCCCCAGCATTTT

v_gene: TRBV19
d_gene: TRBD1
abundance: once
j_gene: TRBJ1-2
CDR3aa: CANWDRAFSRGYTF
CDR3nt: TGTGCCAATTGGGACAGGGCTTTTTCAAGGGGCTACACCTTC

v_gene: TRBV28
d_gene: TRBD1
abundance: .
j_gene: TRBJ2-7
CDR3aa: CASSHYPPGQGMLEQYF
CDR3nt: TGTGCCAGCAGCCACTACCCCCCGGGACAGGGAATGTTAGAGCAGTACTTC

v_gene: TRBV2
d_gene: .
abundance: .
j_gene: TRBJ2-3
CDR3aa: CASSERRTALSNTQYF
CDR3nt: TGTGCCAGCAGTGAACGTCGGACGGCCTTATCAAATACGCAGTATTTT

v_gene: TRBV28
d_gene: TRBD1
abundance: once
j_gene: TRBJ2-7
CDR3aa: CASSLLDRVPYF
CDR3nt: TGTGCCAGCAGCCTCCTGGACAGGGTCCCCTACTTC

v_gene: TRBV28
d_gene: .
abundance: .
j_gene: TRBJ1-1
CDR3aa: CASSLLGAFAFF
CDR3nt: TGTGCCAGCAGTTTACTAGGGGCATTTGCTTTCTTT

v_gene: TRBV6-5
d_gene: .
abundance: .
j_gene: TRBJ1-1
CDR3aa: CASRLTAANTEAFF
CDR3nt: TGTGCCAGCAGATTAACAGCCGCTAACACTGAAGCTTTCTTT

v_gene: TRBV28
d_gene: .
abundance: once
j_gene: TRBJ1-5
CDR3aa: CASSLSRNQPQHF
CDR3nt: TGTGCCAGCAGTTTATCCAGGAATCAGCCCCAGCATTTT

v_gene: TRBV10-2
d_gene: .
abundance: .
j_gene: TRBJ2-5
CDR3aa: CASSDRLVRAETQYF
CDR3nt: TGCGCCAGCAGTGATCGGTTAGTTAGGGCGGAGACCCAGTACTTC

v_gene: TRBV27
d_gene: .
abundance: .
j_gene: TRBJ2-7
CDR3aa: CASSFTSRGVGEQYF
CDR3nt: TGTGCCAGCAGTTTCACGAGCAGGGGGGTTGGCGAGCAGTACTTC

v_gene: TRBV27
d_gene: TRBD2
abundance: once
j_gene: TRBJ2-2
CDR3aa: CASRTSGTNTGELFF
CDR3nt: TGTGCCAGCAGGACTAGCGGGACGAACACCGGGGAGCTGTTTTTT

v_gene: TRBV28
d_gene: .
abundance: .
j_gene: TRBJ2-7
CDR3aa: CASSSLAEPTYEQYF
CDR3nt: TGTGCCAGCAGTTCCTTAGCGGAGCCGACCTACGAGCAGTACTTC

v_gene: TRBV10-3
d_gene: .
abundance: .
j_gene: TRBJ2-4
CDR3aa: CAISESFGLNIQYF
CDR3nt: TGTGCCATCAGTGAATCCTTCGGTCTAAACATTCAGTACTTC